This TCR beta chain derives from a study of blood T cell repertoires in COVID-19. Overall study context: COVID-19 samples collected from the United States, Italy and Spain covered acute and convalescent phases.

TCRdb keeps only in-frame clones here, not all; method: immunoSEQ multiplex PCR. The sample shows about 210,000 clones, around 84% of them seen only once. Germline V lookup: CDR1 SNHLY, CDR2 FYNNEI. CDR3 length equals 13 residues. Trimming removed 5 bases at V and 2 bases at J, with 9 bases between. This TCR came from a man aged 35 to 55 who had recovered from COVID-19. This chain links TRBV2 with TRBJ1-1; a possible D gene is TRBD1 (6 bases). The sample comprised PBMCs or T cells enriched from blood (not recorded which). The CDR3 spells CASSSGHNTEAFF. The CDR3 DNA reads TGTGCCAGCAGTTCGGGACACAACACTGAAGCTTTCTTT.